The 7 T cell receptor beta chains below all came from one sample that was sequenced in a study of T cells in Graves' hyperthyroidism and ophthalmopathy. TCR beta CDR3 region amplification was performed from RNA transcripts. First-round RT-PCR targeting the TCR CDR3 was performed with the HTBI primer set. A single record per CDR3 protein comes from TCRdb applying MiXCR to the multiplex PCR reads. Of more than 300,000 distinct CDR3 sequences listed, roughly 13% are singletons. The source material was blood. These receptors originate from a woman younger than 35 with Graves' hyperthyroidism.

With respect to this clonotype: A read error is possible here, since a much larger clone lies one base away. The V call is TRBV10-3, the J call TRBJ2-5; weak D call: TRBD2 (5 bases). CDR1 and CDR2 from the germline V gene are ENHRY and SYGVKD. The CDR3 is made up of 14 amino acids. Deletions cut 10 bases from V and 5 bases from J, with 20 bases between. This CDR3 reads CATKVTGLGETQYF. In DNA, the CDR3 is TGTGCCACCAAGGTGACGGGATTGGGTGAGACCCAGTACTTC.

Many counts were recorded for this clonotype. CDR3 sequence (DNA): TGTGCCAGCAGCCCCGGGACCCAAATCCCCTACGAGCAGTACTTC. Protein sequence: CASSPGTQIPYEQYF. J is TRBJ2-7 and V is TRBV28, with D possibly being TRBD1 or TRBD2 (5 bases each). The CDR3 is made up of 15 amino acids. V lost 6 bases and J lost 2, with 17 bases in between. Germline assignment: CDR1 MDHEN and CDR2 SYDVKM.

This clonotype was seen more than once but under ten times. CDR3 region: CASSPLGQGAQGYTF. The CDR3 DNA reads TGTGCCAGCTCACCCTTGGGACAGGGGGCGCAGGGCTACACCTTC. The chain recombines TRBV18 with TRBJ1-2; 12 bases fit TRBD1. Germline values: CDR1 KGHSH, CDR2 LQKENI. V gave up 3 bases and J gave up 8 bases; unmatched junction bases: 7. The CDR3 contains 15 residues.

This clonotype appeared many times. This sequence joins TRBV14 and TRBJ2-1; maybe TRBD2 (5 bases). Trimming left V 2 bases short and J 9 bases short, with 8 bases between. Germline loops: CDR1 SGHDN, CDR2 FVKESK. This CDR3 has 12 residues. The chain's CDR3 is CASSQLGSEQFF. As DNA, the CDR3 is TGTGCCAGCAGCCAATTGGGGAGTGAGCAGTTCTTC.

The chain is built from TRBV14 and TRBJ2-3; D perhaps matches TRBD1 (5 bases). V dropped 2 bases and J dropped 8 bases, with 11 bases sitting between them. The CDR3 contains 13 residues. Germline V lookup: CDR1 SGHDN, CDR2 FVKESK. CDR3 sequence: CASSQQGMGTQYF. The CDR3 bases are TGTGCCAGCAGCCAACAGGGAATGGGTACGCAGTATTTT.

V gene TRBV11-2 combines with J gene TRBJ2-3; no definite D call. V was clipped by 0 bases and J by 0 bases, with 13 bases between them. The CDR3 runs to 17 residues. Germline-derived CDR1 and CDR2 are SGHAT and FQNNGV. The chain's CDR3 is CASSLDLYRSSTDTQYF. CDR3 in DNA: TGTGCCAGCAGCTTAGATCTTTATCGGTCTAGCACAGATACGCAGTATTTT.

This clonotype has just a few counts. The gene calls are TRBV19 and TRBJ1-2; D is unclear. The CDR3 is 13 amino acids. Trimming pared 3 bases from V and 3 bases from J, leaving 8 bases between. The V gene's germline CDR1 is LNHDA and CDR2 SQIVND (reference sequence). CDR3 region: CASSITVYYGYTF. In DNA, the CDR3 is TGTGCCAGTAGTATCACGGTTTACTATGGCTACACCTTC.